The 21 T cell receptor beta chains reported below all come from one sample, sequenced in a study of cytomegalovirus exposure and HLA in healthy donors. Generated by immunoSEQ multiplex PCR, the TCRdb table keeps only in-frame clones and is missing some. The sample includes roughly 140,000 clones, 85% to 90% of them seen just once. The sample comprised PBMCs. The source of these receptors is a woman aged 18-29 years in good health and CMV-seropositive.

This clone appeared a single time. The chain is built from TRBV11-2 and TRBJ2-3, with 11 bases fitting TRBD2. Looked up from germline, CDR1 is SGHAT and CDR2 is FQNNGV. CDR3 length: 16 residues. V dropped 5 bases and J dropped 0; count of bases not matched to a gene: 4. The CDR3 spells CASSQGTSGSTDTQYF. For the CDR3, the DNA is TGTGCCAGCAGCCAAGGGACTAGCGGAAGCACAGATACGCAGTATTTT.

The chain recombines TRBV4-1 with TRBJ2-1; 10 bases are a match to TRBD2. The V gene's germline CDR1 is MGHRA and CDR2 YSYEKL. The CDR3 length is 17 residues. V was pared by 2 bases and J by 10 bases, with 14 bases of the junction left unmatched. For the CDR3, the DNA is TGCGCCAGCAGCCAACTAGACAGTCTAGCGGGAGATTCCGAGCAGTTCTTC. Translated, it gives CASSQLDSLAGDSEQFF.

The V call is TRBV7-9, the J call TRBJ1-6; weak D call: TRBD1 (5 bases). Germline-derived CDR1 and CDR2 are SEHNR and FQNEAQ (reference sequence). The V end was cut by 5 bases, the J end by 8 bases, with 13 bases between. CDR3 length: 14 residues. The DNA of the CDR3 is TGTGCCAGCAGCGGCAGGGATTGGGATTCACCCCTCCACTTT. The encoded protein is CASSGRDWDSPLHF. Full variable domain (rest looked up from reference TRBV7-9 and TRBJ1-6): DTGVSQNPRHKITKRGQNVTFRCDPISEHNRLYWYRQTLGQGPEFLTYFQNEAQLEKSRLLSDRFSAERPKGSFSTLEIQRTEQGDSAMYLCASSGRDWDSPLHFGNGTRLTVT.

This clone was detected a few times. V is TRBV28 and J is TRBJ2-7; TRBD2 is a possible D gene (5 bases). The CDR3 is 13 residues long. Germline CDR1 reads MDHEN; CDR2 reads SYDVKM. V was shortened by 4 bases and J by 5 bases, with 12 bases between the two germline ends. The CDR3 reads CASSSREGHEQYF. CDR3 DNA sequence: TGTGCCAGCAGTTCCAGAGAGGGCCACGAGCAGTACTTC.

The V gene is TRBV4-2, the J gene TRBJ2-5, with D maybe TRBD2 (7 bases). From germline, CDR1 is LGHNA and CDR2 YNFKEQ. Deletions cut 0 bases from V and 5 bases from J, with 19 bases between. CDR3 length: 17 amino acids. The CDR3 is CASSQDVSWGGGETQYF. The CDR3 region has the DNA TGTGCCAGCAGCCAAGATGTCTCCTGGGGGGGCGGGGAGACCCAGTACTTC.

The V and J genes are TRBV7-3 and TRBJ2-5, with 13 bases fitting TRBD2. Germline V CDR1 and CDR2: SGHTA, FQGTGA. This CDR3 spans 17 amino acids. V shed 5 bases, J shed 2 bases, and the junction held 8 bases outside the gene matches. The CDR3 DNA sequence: TGTGCCAGCAGCACCTGGGGGGGACTAGCGGGACAAGAGACCCAGTACTTC. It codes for CASSTWGGLAGQETQYF.

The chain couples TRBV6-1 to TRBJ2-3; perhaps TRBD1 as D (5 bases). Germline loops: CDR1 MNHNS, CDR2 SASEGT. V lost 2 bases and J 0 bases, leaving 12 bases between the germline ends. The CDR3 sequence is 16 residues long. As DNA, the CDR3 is TGTGCCAGCAGTGAACTCAGGGCCGGTAGCACAGATACGCAGTATTTT. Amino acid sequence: CASSELRAGSTDTQYF.

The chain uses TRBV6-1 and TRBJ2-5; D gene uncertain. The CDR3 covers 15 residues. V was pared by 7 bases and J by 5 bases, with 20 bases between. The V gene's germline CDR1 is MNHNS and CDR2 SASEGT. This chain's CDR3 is CASTLNRAIDETQYF. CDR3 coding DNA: TGTGCCAGCACCCTCAACCGAGCGATCGATGAGACCCAGTACTTC.

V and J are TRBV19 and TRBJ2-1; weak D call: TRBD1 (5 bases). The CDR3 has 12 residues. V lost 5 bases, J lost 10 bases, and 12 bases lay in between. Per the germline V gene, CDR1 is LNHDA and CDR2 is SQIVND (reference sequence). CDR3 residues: CASSGRAGEQFF. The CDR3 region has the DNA TGTGCCAGTAGTGGTAGGGCAGGGGAGCAGTTCTTC.

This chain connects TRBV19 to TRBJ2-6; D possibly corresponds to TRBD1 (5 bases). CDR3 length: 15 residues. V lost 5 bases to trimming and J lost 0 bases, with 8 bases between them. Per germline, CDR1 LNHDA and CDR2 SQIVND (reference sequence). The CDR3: CASSVRVSGANVLTF. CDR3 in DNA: TGTGCCAGTAGTGTCAGGGTCTCTGGGGCCAACGTCCTGACTTTC.

The DNA for the CDR3 is TGCAGCGTTGGCGGGACTAGAGGCTACGAGCAGTACTTC. As protein: CSVGGTRGYEQYF. This chain connects TRBV29-1 to TRBJ2-7; TRBD2 aligns across 8 bases. Germline V gene data show CDR1 as SQVTM and CDR2 as ANQGSEA. Trimming cost V 4 bases and J 3 bases; bases outside gene matches: 5. CDR3 length: 13 amino acids.

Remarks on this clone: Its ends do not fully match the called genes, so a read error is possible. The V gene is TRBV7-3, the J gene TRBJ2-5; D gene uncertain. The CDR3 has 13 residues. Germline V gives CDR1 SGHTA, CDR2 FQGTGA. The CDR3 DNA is TGTGCCAGCAGCCCGCGACGCCTAGAGGCCCAGTACTTC. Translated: CASSPRRLEAQYF.

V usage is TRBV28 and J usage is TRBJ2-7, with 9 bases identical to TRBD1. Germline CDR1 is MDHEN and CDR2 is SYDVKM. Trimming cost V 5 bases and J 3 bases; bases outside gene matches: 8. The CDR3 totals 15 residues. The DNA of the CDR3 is TGTGCCAGCAGTGCTCCGGGACAGGGTCTCTACGAGCAGTACTTC. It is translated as CASSAPGQGLYEQYF.

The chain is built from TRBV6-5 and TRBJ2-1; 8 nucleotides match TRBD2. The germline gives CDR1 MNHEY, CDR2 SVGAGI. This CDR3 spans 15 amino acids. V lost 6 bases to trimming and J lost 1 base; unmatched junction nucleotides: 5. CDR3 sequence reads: CASRTAGVSYNEQFF. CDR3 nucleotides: TGTGCCAGCAGGACAGCGGGGGTTTCCTACAATGAGCAGTTCTTC.

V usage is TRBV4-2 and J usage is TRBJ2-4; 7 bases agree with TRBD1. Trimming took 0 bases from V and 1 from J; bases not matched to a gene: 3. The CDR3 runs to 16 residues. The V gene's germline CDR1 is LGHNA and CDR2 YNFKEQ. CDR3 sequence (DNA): TGTGCCAGCAGCCAAGAAGGGGGCGCGGCCAAAAACATTCAGTACTTC. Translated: CASSQEGGAAKNIQYF.

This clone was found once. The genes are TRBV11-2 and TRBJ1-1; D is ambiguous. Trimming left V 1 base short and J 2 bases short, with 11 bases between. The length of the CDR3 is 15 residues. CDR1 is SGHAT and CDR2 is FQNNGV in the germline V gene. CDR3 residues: CASSLGAGINTEAFF. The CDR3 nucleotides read TGTGCCAGCAGCTTAGGAGCAGGAATTAACACTGAAGCTTTCTTT.

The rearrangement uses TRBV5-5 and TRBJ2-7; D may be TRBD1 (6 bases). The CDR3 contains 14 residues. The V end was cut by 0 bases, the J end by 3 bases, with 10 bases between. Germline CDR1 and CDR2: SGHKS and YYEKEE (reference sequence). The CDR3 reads CASSLVARGYEQYF. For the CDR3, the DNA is TGTGCCAGCAGCTTGGTAGCCAGGGGCTACGAGCAGTACTTC.

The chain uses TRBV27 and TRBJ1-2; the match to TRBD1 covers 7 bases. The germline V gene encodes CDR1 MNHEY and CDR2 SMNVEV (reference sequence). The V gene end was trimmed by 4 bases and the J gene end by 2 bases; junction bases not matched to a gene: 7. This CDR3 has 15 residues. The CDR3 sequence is CASSSRTGANYGYTF. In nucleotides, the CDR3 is TGTGCCAGCAGTTCTCGGACAGGTGCGAACTATGGCTACACCTTC.

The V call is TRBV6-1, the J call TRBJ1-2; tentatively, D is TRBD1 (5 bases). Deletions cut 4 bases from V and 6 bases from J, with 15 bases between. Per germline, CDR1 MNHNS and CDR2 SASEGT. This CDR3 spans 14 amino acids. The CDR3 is CASSVVRGKDGYTF. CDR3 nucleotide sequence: TGTGCCAGCAGTGTTGTGCGGGGGAAGGATGGCTACACCTTC.

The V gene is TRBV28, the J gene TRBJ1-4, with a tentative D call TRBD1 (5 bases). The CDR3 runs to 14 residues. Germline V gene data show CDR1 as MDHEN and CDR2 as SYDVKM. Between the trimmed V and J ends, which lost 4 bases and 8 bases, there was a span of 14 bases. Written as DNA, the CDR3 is TGTGCCAGCAGTTCCAGGGAGGGACGAGAAAAACTGTTTTTT. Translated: CASSSREGREKLFF. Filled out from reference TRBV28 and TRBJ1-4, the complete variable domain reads DVKVTQSSRYLVKRTGEKVFLECVQDMDHENMFWYRQDPGLGLRLIYFSYDVKMKEKGDIPEGYSVSREKKERFSLILESASTNQTSMYLCASSSREGREKLFFGSGTQLSVL.

The CDR3 spells CASSFGLAGYNEQFF. The DNA of the CDR3 is TGTGCCAGCAGCTTTGGGCTAGCTGGCTACAATGAGCAGTTCTTC. The chain recombines TRBV5-6 with TRBJ2-1; weak D call: TRBD2 (5 bases). The CDR3 contains 15 residues. Trimming left V 2 bases short and J 3 bases short, with 12 bases between. The germline V gene has CDR1 SGHDT and CDR2 YYEEEE.